This is a list of T cell receptor beta chains from one sample in a study of blood T cell repertoires in COVID-19. Profiled with immunoSEQ multiplex PCR; TCRdb holds only in-frame clones, not every one. This sample has over 200,000 clones, with approximately 85% found just once. The sample comprised PBMCs or T cells enriched from blood (not recorded which). These receptors all stem from a woman in her fifties or sixties who had recovered from COVID-19. The CDR3 runs from the conserved cysteine through the conserved F or W. The D gene is left open where the match is weak. Size is stated for part of the rows, as once, few or many counts, or as a class when the clone is expanded.

J gene	V gene	D gene	clone size	CDR3 DNA	CDR3 protein
TRBJ2-2	TRBV2	TRBD2	-	TGTGCCAGCAGTTTAGCGGGAGAAACCGGGGAGCTGTTTTTT	CASSLAGETGELFF
TRBJ1-3	TRBV3-1/TRBV3-2	-	few	TGTGGGGTCGCGGGAAACTCTGGAAACACCATATATTTT	CGVAGNSGNTIYF
TRBJ1-1	TRBV5-4	-	few	TGTGCCAGCAGCTTGCCAGGAAAGAACACTGAAGCTTTCTTT	CASSLPGKNTEAFF
TRBJ1-5	TRBV7-2	TRBD1	-	TGTGCCAGCAGCCGGGACAGGGGGCTAAAGCAGCCCCAGCATTTT	CASSRDRGLKQPQHF
TRBJ2-2	TRBV7-2	TRBD1	-	TGTGCCAGCAGCTTATCAGTGGACAGGGCGCGGGGCGGGGAGCTGTTTTTT	CASSLSVDRARGGELFF
TRBJ2-7	TRBV9	TRBD2	-	TGTGCCAGCAGCGTAGGGCTAGCGGAAACCTACGAGCAGTACTTC	CASSVGLAETYEQYF
TRBJ1-6	TRBV2	-	-	TGTGCCAGCAGAGGCGGAGAGTCTTCACCCCTCCACTTT	CASRGGESSPLHF
TRBJ1-3	TRBV5-1	-	-	TGCGCCAGCAGTCCGGGAACCTCTGGAAACACCATATATTTT	CASSPGTSGNTIYF
TRBJ1-3	TRBV28	TRBD1	-	TGTGCCAGCAAAAATTCGGACAGGATAGATGGAAACACCATATATTTT	CASKNSDRIDGNTIYF
TRBJ1-1	TRBV21-1	-	once	TGTGCCAGCAGCAAAAAGTCAATGGGACAGGGGATCACTGAAGCTTTCTTT	CASSKKSMGQGITEAFF
TRBJ2-1	TRBV3-1/TRBV3-2	TRBD1	-	TGTGCCAGCAGCCTCGGGGACAGAATATACAATGAGCAGTTCTTC	CASSLGDRIYNEQFF
TRBJ2-2	TRBV14	-	-	TGTGCCAGCAGCCAAGACGGGGGAGGCGGGGAGCTGTTTTTT	CASSQDGGGGELFF
TRBJ1-6	TRBV6-1	-	-	TGTGCCAGCAGTGAAGGTTTGAGAGGGTCACCCCTCCACTTT	CASSEGLRGSPLHF
TRBJ2-1	TRBV6-4	-	-	TGTGCCAGCAGTGCAAGCTTAGCCTACAATGAGCAGTTCTTC	CASSASLAYNEQFF
TRBJ2-3	TRBV27	TRBD2	-	TGTGCCAGCACTAGCGGGAGGAGCACAGATACGCAGTATTTT	CASTSGRSTDTQYF
TRBJ2-7	TRBV6-5	-	-	TGTGCCAGCAGTTACTCGGCCAGGCTCTACGAGCAGTACTTC	CASSYSARLYEQYF
TRBJ2-7	TRBV6-1	TRBD1	-	TGTGCCAGCAGTGAGGCAGGGGGCGGCGACGAGCAGTACTTC	CASSEAGGGDEQYF
TRBJ1-1	TRBV5-1	-	-	TGCGCCAGCATCCAAGAGGTGGGGAGCACTGAAGCTTTCTTT	CASIQEVGSTEAFF
TRBJ2-5	TRBV2	-	-	TGTGCCAGCAGAGAGGTGCAGGGGCTCGAGACCCAGTACTTC	CASREVQGLETQYF
TRBJ2-2	TRBV19	TRBD2	-	TGTGCCAGTAGTCGGCGAGCGGGAGACCCCGGGGAGCTGTTTTTT	CASSRRAGDPGELFF
TRBJ2-2	TRBV6-4	TRBD1	-	TGTGCCAGCAGTGGAGACAGGGGGCAGAACACCGGGGAGCTGTTTTTT	CASSGDRGQNTGELFF
TRBJ2-1	TRBV5-6	-	-	TGTGCCAGCAGCCGGGGGGCGAGCTCCTACAATGAGCAGTTCTTC	CASSRGASSYNEQFF